This is a list of T cell receptor beta chains from one sample in a study of OX40 agonist ivuxolimab in advanced cancers. Profiled with immunoSEQ multiplex PCR; TCRdb holds only in-frame clones, not every one. This table has about 110,000 clones, more than 85% appearing once. The sequencing here drew on CD4+ or CD8+ T cells sorted from blood, taken in a trial of the OX40 agonist ivuxolimab. The receptor set was obtained from an adult with an advanced solid tumor such as melanoma, head and neck, liver or kidney cancer. The CDR3 runs from the conserved cysteine through the conserved F or W. D genes are given only for firm matches. Only some rows state a clone size, as once, few, many or a class for expanded clones.

TRBV5-1	.	TRBD1	TRBJ1-4	TGCGCCAGCAGCGGGGGGACAGACTCAACTAATGAAAAACTGTTTTTT	CASSGGTDSTNEKLFF
TRBV9	.	.	TRBJ1-1	TGTGCCAGCAGCGTAGGGCGCTTGAACACTGAAGCTTTCTTT	CASSVGRLNTEAFF
TRBV10-3	.	TRBD1	TRBJ1-5	TGTGCCATCAGTCAACAGGGGACGTTAAGTCAGCCCCAGCATTTT	CAISQQGTLSQPQHF
TRBV7-3	once	.	TRBJ2-3	TGTGCCAGCAGCTTCCTAGGGGCCTCAGATACGCAGTATTTT	CASSFLGASDTQYF
TRBV21-1	.	.	TRBJ1-1	TGTGCCAGCAGCACCCGGACAGGGGTGGGGGTGACTGAAGCTTTCTTT	CASSTRTGVGVTEAFF
TRBV25-1	.	TRBD1	TRBJ1-2	TGTGCCAGCAGTGAATACGGGACAGAAGGCTATGGCTACACCTTC	CASSEYGTEGYGYTF
TRBV6-1	.	.	TRBJ2-7	TGTGCCAGCATGGCCACCTACGAGCAGTACTTC	CASMATYEQYF
TRBV15	.	.	TRBJ2-7	TGTGCCACCAGCAGAGCTCAGGAAACCTACGAGCAGTACTTC	CATSRAQETYEQYF
TRBV30	.	.	TRBJ1-4	TGTGCCTGGTCCGGGGGGACTGCAACTAATGAAAAACTGTTTTTT	CAWSGGTATNEKLFF
TRBV9	.	TRBD1	TRBJ2-6	TGTGCCAGCAGCGTAGGACAGGGGGTCTCTGGGGCCAACGTCCTGACTTTC	CASSVGQGVSGANVLTF
TRBV7-9	.	.	TRBJ2-5	TGTGCCAGCAGCTTAATGGGTATCTATGAAGAGACCCAGTACTTC	CASSLMGIYEETQYF
TRBV23-1	once	.	TRBJ2-7	TGCGCCAGCAGTCTACACCCCAAAGGGGAGCAGTACTTC	CASSLHPKGEQYF
TRBV30	.	TRBD1	TRBJ2-7	TGTGCCTACCGGGACAGTATGGGGGAGCAGTACTTC	CAYRDSMGEQYF
TRBV5-1	.	.	TRBJ2-5	TGCGCCAGCAGCTTGTCCTGGCGACATCAAGAGACCCAGTACTTC	CASSLSWRHQETQYF
TRBV14	.	.	TRBJ2-5	TGTGCCAGCAGCTTCCAGGGAGTCGGTGGAGAGACCCAGTACTTC	CASSFQGVGGETQYF
TRBV11-2	once	TRBD1	TRBJ2-7	TGTGCCAGCAGCTTCGGGACAGGGGCTTACTACGAGCAGTACTTC	CASSFGTGAYYEQYF
TRBV11-2	.	.	TRBJ1-3	TGTGCCAGCAGCTTAGTCGGAAACACCATATATTTT	CASSLVGNTIYF
TRBV19	.	TRBD1	TRBJ2-2	TGTGCCAGTATCCCCGACAGGGCCGCCGGGGAGCTGTTTTTT	CASIPDRAAGELFF
TRBV5-4	.	.	TRBJ1-3	TGTGCCAGCAGCTCAGGAAGGGGGGCTGGAAACACCATATATTTT	CASSSGRGAGNTIYF
TRBV2	.	.	TRBJ2-4	TGTGCCAGCAGTGTAGGACTAGCCAAAAACATTCAGTACTTC	CASSVGLAKNIQYF
TRBV29-1	.	.	TRBJ1-2	TGCAGCGTTGAAGAAGGGCAGGCCTATGGCTACACCTTC	CSVEEGQAYGYTF
TRBV10-1	.	TRBD2	TRBJ2-7	TGCGCCAGCAGTGAGGGGCTAGCGGGTGTAGCGCAGTACTTC	CASSEGLAGVAQYF
TRBV5-6	.	.	TRBJ1-4	TGTGCCAGCAGCCGCCGACAGCCTAATGAAAAACTGTTTTTT	CASSRRQPNEKLFF
TRBV5-1	.	.	TRBJ1-5	TGCGCCAGCAGCTTGGGTCAGGGGCAGCATCAGCCCCAGCATTTT	CASSLGQGQHQPQHF
TRBV11-2	.	.	TRBJ2-2	TGTGCCAGCAGCTCCCGGGGCGTTGTGTTGAGCGCGAACACCGGGGAGCTGTTTTTT	CASSSRGVVLSANTGELFF
TRBV7-8	.	TRBD2	TRBJ2-2	TGTGCCAGCAGCCCCCCCAGAGGGTTGACTAGCGGCACGAACACCGGGGAGCTGTTTTTT	CASSPPRGLTSGTNTGELFF
TRBV10-3	.	.	TRBJ1-1	TGTGCCATCGGGGGGGCGGGTGAAGCTTTCTTT	CAIGGAGEAFF
TRBV10-3	.	TRBD1	TRBJ2-5	TGTGCCATCAGTACGGGGACAGTTCAAGAGACCCAGTACTTC	CAISTGTVQETQYF
TRBV30	few	.	TRBJ1-3	TGTGCCTGGCTGAGAGGAACTGGAAACACCATATATTTT	CAWLRGTGNTIYF
TRBV29-1	.	.	TRBJ2-3	TGCAGCGTTGTGGGCAGGGGAGGAGCAGATATGCAGTATTTT	CSVVGRGGADMQYF
TRBV5-1	.	TRBD1	TRBJ2-5	TGCGCCAGCAGCACAATGGGGGGACAGGTATTTTCAGAGACCCAGTACTTC	CASSTMGGQVFSETQYF
TRBV29-1	.	.	TRBJ2-7	TGCAGCGTTTTGGTAGAGTACGAGCAGTACTTC	CSVLVEYEQYF
TRBV5-6	.	.	TRBJ1-2	TGTGCCAGCAGCTTGACCACAGGGTGGAGGGGCTACACCTTC	CASSLTTGWRGYTF
TRBV9	.	TRBD2	TRBJ2-5	TGTGCCAGCAGCCCGGGACTAGCGGGAGGAGAGACCCAGTACTTC	CASSPGLAGGETQYF
TRBV19	.	.	TRBJ2-7	TGTGCCAGTCCAATCGAGCAGTACTTC	CASPIEQYF
TRBV30	.	TRBD1	TRBJ2-5	TGTGCCTGGAGTCCACCCCCCCGACAGGGAGAGACCCAGTACTTC	CAWSPPPRQGETQYF
TRBV5-6	.	.	TRBJ2-7	TGTGCCAGCAGCTTGGCCGTTGGGGAGGAGCAGTACTTC	CASSLAVGEEQYF
TRBV4-1	once	.	TRBJ2-5	TGCGCCAGCAGCCAAGATAGTGCCTCAAGGTCCGAGACCCAGTACTTC	CASSQDSASRSETQYF
TRBV11-2	.	.	TRBJ2-7	TGTGCCAGCAGCTTGATAGCAGGGGCGGGTTACGAGCAGTACTTC	CASSLIAGAGYEQYF
TRBV19	.	.	TRBJ1-4	TGTGCCAGTAGTATCGACCGAGATCCATTTGCAACTAATGAAAAACTGTTTTTT	CASSIDRDPFATNEKLFF
TRBV7-3	once	TRBD2	TRBJ2-1	TGTGCCAGCAGCGGAGGACTAGCGGGGGTCCTCAATGAGCAGTTCTTC	CASSGGLAGVLNEQFF
TRBV10-3	.	.	TRBJ2-1	TGTGCCATCAGTGAGCGGGGGACCCCGTACAATGAGCAGTTCTTC	CAISERGTPYNEQFF
TRBV7-3	.	TRBD2	TRBJ2-7	TGTGCCAGCAGCGATAGCGGGAATAACATTGAGCAGTACTTC	CASSDSGNNIEQYF
TRBV25-1	.	.	TRBJ2-1	TGTGCCAGCAGTGAAGGAGACCCCCCTGTCTATGAGCAGTTCTTC	CASSEGDPPVYEQFF
TRBV14	few	.	TRBJ1-5	TGTGCCAGCAGCCGTATTCAGCCCCAGCATTTT	CASSRIQPQHF
TRBV5-5	.	.	TRBJ2-3	TGTGCCAGCAGCTTGGACGGGGCGTCGGATACGCAGTATTTT	CASSLDGASDTQYF
TRBV5-1	.	.	TRBJ2-7	TGCGCCAGCAGCTTCAGGGGCGGGGAGGGCTTTGCATCCTACGAGCAGTACTTC	CASSFRGGEGFASYEQYF
TRBV5-4	.	.	TRBJ2-3	TGTGCCAGCAGCTTATCAGATACGCAGTATTTT	CASSLSDTQYF
TRBV9	.	.	TRBJ1-3	TGTGCCAGCAGCGGGGCATCGGGGCCCGGAAACACCATATATTTT	CASSGASGPGNTIYF
TRBV5-4	.	.	TRBJ2-7	TGTGCCAGCAGCTTGGACGGCTACGAGCAGTACTTC	CASSLDGYEQYF
TRBV10-3	.	TRBD1	TRBJ1-1	TGTGCCATCAGTAACCGGGACAGGGACAAAAAAGCTTTCTTT	CAISNRDRDKKAFF